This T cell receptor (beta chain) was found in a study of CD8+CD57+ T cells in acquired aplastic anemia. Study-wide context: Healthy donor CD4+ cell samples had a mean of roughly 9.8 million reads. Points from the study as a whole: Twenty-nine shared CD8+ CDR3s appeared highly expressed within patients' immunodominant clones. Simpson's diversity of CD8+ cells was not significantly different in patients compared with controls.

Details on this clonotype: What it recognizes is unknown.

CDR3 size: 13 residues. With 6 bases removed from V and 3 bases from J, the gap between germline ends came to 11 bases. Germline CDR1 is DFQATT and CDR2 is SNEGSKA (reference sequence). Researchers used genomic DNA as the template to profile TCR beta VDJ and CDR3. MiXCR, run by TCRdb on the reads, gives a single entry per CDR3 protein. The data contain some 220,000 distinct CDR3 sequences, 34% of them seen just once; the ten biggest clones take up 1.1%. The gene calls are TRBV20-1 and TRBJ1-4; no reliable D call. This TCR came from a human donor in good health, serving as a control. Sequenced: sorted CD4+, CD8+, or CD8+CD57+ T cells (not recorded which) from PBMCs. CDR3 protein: CSASWASNEKLFF. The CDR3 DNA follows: TGCAGTGCCTCATGGGCTTCTAATGAAAAACTGTTTTTT.